A selection of T cell receptor beta chains follows, all from one sample in a study of blood T cells in healthy people across ages. TCRdb reprocessed the 5' RACE reads via MiXCR and lists one record per CDR3 protein. Among some 1.1 million distinct CDR3 sequences, roughly two fifths were seen once, and the ten largest hold 13%. The sample consisted of blood. The receptors were gathered from a young man in good health. CDR3s include the opening cysteine and the closing phenylalanine or tryptophan. D genes are given only for firm matches. A row's size may be missing; if present it is once, few, many or a size class.

D gene: .
J gene: TRBJ1-5
V gene: TRBV5-1
clone size: few
CDR3 DNA: TGCGCCAGCAGCGAGGTTGGTAGCAATCAGCCCCAGCATTTT
CDR3 protein: CASSEVGSNQPQHF

D gene: .
J gene: TRBJ2-6
V gene: TRBV12-3/TRBV12-4
clone size: .
CDR3 DNA: TGTGCCAGCAGAAAAAGGGCCAACGTCCTGACTTTC
CDR3 protein: CASRKRANVLTF

D gene: TRBD1
J gene: TRBJ1-2
V gene: TRBV6-6
clone size: .
CDR3 DNA: TGTGCCAGCAGACCGGGACAGGGTGAATTTAACTATGGCTACACCTTC
CDR3 protein: CASRPGQGEFNYGYTF

D gene: .
J gene: TRBJ1-3
V gene: TRBV5-1
clone size: .
CDR3 DNA: TGCGCCAGCAGCTTGGACGTCGCGGTGAGCTCTGGAAACACCATATATTTT
CDR3 protein: CASSLDVAVSSGNTIYF

D gene: TRBD1
J gene: TRBJ1-1
V gene: TRBV29-1
clone size: few
CDR3 DNA: TGCAGCGTTGGGTTTCCAGGGGGGACTGAAGCTTTCTTT
CDR3 protein: CSVGFPGGTEAFF

D gene: .
J gene: TRBJ2-3
V gene: TRBV7-3
clone size: few
CDR3 DNA: TGTGCCAGCAGCTTAGGGGCTAGCTCTAGCACAGATACGCAGTATTTT
CDR3 protein: CASSLGASSSTDTQYF

D gene: TRBD1
J gene: TRBJ2-1
V gene: TRBV10-3
clone size: .
CDR3 DNA: TGTGTCATCAGTGGGGGACAGGGGGCCTACAATGAGCAGTTCTTC
CDR3 protein: CVISGGQGAYNEQFF

D gene: .
J gene: TRBJ2-3
V gene: TRBV20-1
clone size: .
CDR3 DNA: TGCAGTGCTCAACAGGGTCTAGTCGATACGCAGTATTTT
CDR3 protein: CSAQQGLVDTQYF

D gene: TRBD1
J gene: TRBJ1-6
V gene: TRBV12-3/TRBV12-4
clone size: .
CDR3 DNA: TGTGCCAGCAGTTTCGGTCGGACAGGCAGTTCACCCCTCCACTTT
CDR3 protein: CASSFGRTGSSPLHF

D gene: TRBD1
J gene: TRBJ2-5
V gene: TRBV7-2
clone size: .
CDR3 DNA: TGTGCCAGCAGCCGGGACGGACAGGAAGAGACCCAGTACTTC
CDR3 protein: CASSRDGQEETQYF

D gene: .
J gene: TRBJ2-7
V gene: TRBV5-1
clone size: .
CDR3 DNA: TGCGCCAGCAGCTTGGATCCCGACGAGCAGTACTTC
CDR3 protein: CASSLDPDEQYF

D gene: TRBD1
J gene: TRBJ1-4
V gene: TRBV7-9
clone size: .
CDR3 DNA: TGTGCCAGCAGCCTCCGAAGGGGGCGAAGTACTAATGAAAAACTGTTTTTT
CDR3 protein: CASSLRRGRSTNEKLFF

D gene: .
J gene: TRBJ1-2
V gene: TRBV5-1
clone size: .
CDR3 DNA: TGCGCCAGCAGAAACACCAGGGTGGGAGGCTGCACCTTC
CDR3 protein: CASRNTRVGGCTF

D gene: TRBD1
J gene: TRBJ1-2
V gene: TRBV7-2
clone size: .
CDR3 DNA: TGTGCCAGCAGCTTAGCCAGGGGGTTGGTGGACTATGGCTACACCTTC
CDR3 protein: CASSLARGLVDYGYTF

D gene: TRBD1
J gene: TRBJ2-1
V gene: TRBV6-5
clone size: .
CDR3 DNA: TGTGCCAGCAGTTCCCGGGACAGCTCCCCCGAGACCCAGTTCTTC
CDR3 protein: CASSSRDSSPETQFF

D gene: .
J gene: TRBJ2-6
V gene: TRBV25-1
clone size: .
CDR3 DNA: TGTGCCAGCAGTCGGTCTGACAGTAGCCTGTCTGGGGCCAACGTCCTGACTTTC
CDR3 protein: CASSRSDSSLSGANVLTF

D gene: .
J gene: TRBJ2-3
V gene: TRBV12-3/TRBV12-4
clone size: .
CDR3 DNA: TGTGCCAGCAGAAGTCCCAACAGGGCGGATACGCAGTATTTT
CDR3 protein: CASRSPNRADTQYF

D gene: .
J gene: TRBJ2-5
V gene: TRBV20-1
clone size: .
CDR3 DNA: TGCAGTGCTAGAGGACACCCCAAAGAGACCCAGTACTTC
CDR3 protein: CSARGHPKETQYF

D gene: .
J gene: TRBJ2-7
V gene: TRBV12-5
clone size: few
CDR3 DNA: TGTGCTAGTGGTTTCCCCGGGGCCCTATACGAGCAGTACTTC
CDR3 protein: CASGFPGALYEQYF

D gene: TRBD1
J gene: TRBJ2-1
V gene: TRBV5-1
clone size: many
CDR3 DNA: TGCGCCAGCAGCGTTGGACAGGGAAATGAGCAGTTCTTC
CDR3 protein: CASSVGQGNEQFF

D gene: TRBD2
J gene: TRBJ2-3
V gene: TRBV20-1
clone size: .
CDR3 DNA: TGCAGTGCTGCGACTAGCGGGGGGGCAGATACGCAGTATTTT
CDR3 protein: CSAATSGGADTQYF

D gene: .
J gene: TRBJ2-5
V gene: TRBV6-1
clone size: .
CDR3 DNA: TGTGCCAGTGGCGGACCTGGACAGATCCAAGAGACCCAGTACTTC
CDR3 protein: CASGGPGQIQETQYF

D gene: TRBD1
J gene: TRBJ1-2
V gene: TRBV2
clone size: few
CDR3 DNA: TGTGCCAGCAGTACGGACAGGCTAAACTATGGCTACACCTTC
CDR3 protein: CASSTDRLNYGYTF

D gene: .
J gene: TRBJ1-5
V gene: TRBV5-1
clone size: few
CDR3 DNA: TGCGCCAGCAGCTTGTCAGGGTCCGACAATCAGCCCCAGCATTTT
CDR3 protein: CASSLSGSDNQPQHF

D gene: .
J gene: TRBJ1-2
V gene: TRBV20-1
clone size: few
CDR3 DNA: TGCAGTGCTAATCCTCCACCAATCTATGGCTACACCTTC
CDR3 protein: CSANPPPIYGYTF

D gene: .
J gene: TRBJ1-6
V gene: TRBV4-3
clone size: .
CDR3 DNA: TGCGCCAGCAGCCAGCACCTTAGCTCCTATAATTCACCCCTCCACTTT
CDR3 protein: CASSQHLSSYNSPLHF

D gene: .
J gene: TRBJ2-5
V gene: TRBV29-1
clone size: .
CDR3 DNA: TGCAGCGTTGAAGGGGTCCCACTAGGGGGGCCCTTCCAAGAGACCCAGTACTTC
CDR3 protein: CSVEGVPLGGPFQETQYF

D gene: .
J gene: TRBJ1-2
V gene: TRBV4-3
clone size: .
CDR3 DNA: TGCGCCAGCAGCCATGAAGACAGGCCTGGCTATGGCTACACCTTC
CDR3 protein: CASSHEDRPGYGYTF

D gene: TRBD1
J gene: TRBJ1-5
V gene: TRBV7-9
clone size: .
CDR3 DNA: TGTGCCAGCAGCTCTACCGGGACAGGGGGCACTCAGCCCCAGCATTTT
CDR3 protein: CASSSTGTGGTQPQHF

D gene: .
J gene: TRBJ2-3
V gene: TRBV9
clone size: .
CDR3 DNA: TGTGCCAGCAGCCCGGGACTGCTAGCAGATACGCAGTATTTT
CDR3 protein: CASSPGLLADTQYF

D gene: TRBD1
J gene: TRBJ1-2
V gene: TRBV10-3
clone size: .
CDR3 DNA: TGTGCCATCACAGACAGGGCCGAAGTCTCCGGCTACACCTTC
CDR3 protein: CAITDRAEVSGYTF

D gene: .
J gene: TRBJ2-3
V gene: TRBV6-1
clone size: few
CDR3 DNA: TGTGCCAGCAGTGAAGCGGGTATTGGGGACCCACAGTATTTT
CDR3 protein: CASSEAGIGDPQYF